This TCR beta chain was sequenced in a study of blood T cells in healthy people across ages. With a J-beta primer mix and a sample-barcoded 5' primer, a second PCR ran 7 to 11 cycles. TCRdb re-called the 5' RACE reads with MiXCR, one entry per CDR3 protein. This sample has 1,500,000 or so distinct CDR3 sequences, with 35% to 45% found just once. Healthy Caucasians from Russia aged about 6 to 100 served as donors. Per germline, CDR1 MNHNY and CDR2 SVGAGI (reference sequence). With V trimmed by 4 bases and J by 5 bases, 7 bases remained unmatched. CDR3 size: 16 residues. In its sample, this clonotype was seen many times.

J is TRBJ2-3 and V is TRBV6-6, with 12 bases matching TRBD2. Material for sequencing was blood. This receptor was identified in a woman between 18 and 30 years old in good health. In nucleotides, the CDR3 is TGTGCCAGCAGTTCCCAACTAGCGGGGGGCTTAGATACGCAGTATTTT. Translation: CASSSQLAGGLDTQYF.